This TCR beta chain was observed in a study of metastatic and nonmetastatic thyroid tumors. Looking at the study overall: A comparison of repertoires was made across blood and tumor or nodule tissue from malignant and benign thyroid patients.

MiXCR re-clonotyped the PCR reads for TCRdb. The table shows some 19,000 clones, with roughly 16% occurring only once. This clone was recorded many times. Antigen unknown. This CDR3 has 17 amino acids. After removal of 4 bases from V and 2 bases from J, the junction contained 6 bases not matched to a gene. Germline V lookup: CDR1 LGHNA, CDR2 YNFKEQ. Study observations and caveats: Malignant thyroid tumors reportedly had TCR beta diversity that was significantly higher than in benign nodules, in blood and tumor.

All patients reached thyroid surgery having received no treatment beforehand. Sequencing input: blood. The chain combines TRBV4-2 with TRBJ2-6, with 9 bases fitting TRBD2. This clonotype was obtained from a female donor with papillary thyroid cancer or a benign thyroid nodule (not recorded which). Some clones in this sample may be carry-over from other donors' samples. The CDR3 DNA follows: TGTGCCAGCAGCCGACTAGCGGCAGGCCCTGGGGCCAACGTCCTGACTTTC. Translation gives CASSRLAAGPGANVLTF.